The 28 T cell receptor beta chains below all came from one sample that was sequenced in a study of cytomegalovirus exposure and HLA in healthy donors listed by TCRdb under 2017. The library was made by the immunoSEQ multiplex PCR assay. For the multiplex PCR, a mixture combining 60 forward primers for TCR Vbeta segments and 13 reverse primers for TCR Jbeta segments was used. Drawn from immuneACCESS, this table holds only the in-frame rearrangements with V and J called that TCRdb kept. Clones are partly lost; checked studies trace under half to an unresolved V gene and leave the rest unexplained. This sample's table has entries for 95,000 to 150,000 clones. Approximately 3.9% of the sample rests with the top ten. The sequencing input was PBMCs. The receptors here all came from a man aged 18-30 years in good health and CMV-seronegative.

V and J are TRBV30 and TRBJ1-5, with D possibly being TRBD1 (6 bases). V was cut by 1 base and J by 1 base, with 8 bases left in between. CDR3 length: 14 residues. Germline V lookup: CDR1 GTSNPN, CDR2 SVGIG (reference sequence). The CDR3 DNA reads TGTGCCTGGAGTGCCCAGGGGAGCAATCAGCCCCAGCATTTT. As protein: CAWSAQGSNQPQHF.

The chain links TRBV18 to TRBJ1-3; TRBD1 might be the D (5 bases). The CDR3 spans 14 residues. The ends were cut back, 2 bases at V and 8 bases at J, with 13 bases in the middle. Germline-derived CDR1 and CDR2 are KGHSH and LQKENI. CDR3 loop: CASSPSGRRDTIYF. The CDR3 DNA reads as TGTGCCAGCTCACCATCAGGGAGGCGGGACACCATATATTTT.

V usage is TRBV9 and J usage is TRBJ1-2; 7 bases align to TRBD1. The CDR3 totals 15 residues. V was pared by 3 bases and J by 6 bases, with 11 bases of the junction left unmatched. The germline V gene has CDR1 SGDLS and CDR2 YYNGEE. CDR3 in amino acids: CASSGQGRDINGYTF. CDR3 nucleotide sequence: TGTGCCAGCAGCGGACAGGGTAGGGATATCAATGGCTACACCTTC. Full variable domain (rest looked up from reference TRBV9 and TRBJ1-2): DSGVTQTPKHLITATGQRVTLRCSPRSGDLSVYWYQQSLDQGLQFLIQYYNGEERAKGNILERFSAQQFPDLHSELNLSSLELGDSALYFCASSGQGRDINGYTFGSGTRLTVV.

The chain uses TRBV6-5 and TRBJ2-5; 7 bases are a match to TRBD1. The end of the DNA fits TRBJ2-7 better, so the J call may be wrong. The CDR3 length is 14 residues. Looked up from germline, CDR1 is MNHEY and CDR2 is SVGAGI. The CDR3 bases are TGTGCCAGCAGTTACGGGACAGACTCCTACGAGCAGTACTTC. This sequence encodes CASSYGTDSYEQYF.

The rearrangement uses TRBV5-1 and TRBJ2-7; 9 bases are shared with TRBD1. The V and J ends lost 4 bases and 1 base, in that order; junction bases with no gene match: 6. There are 15 residues in the CDR3. The germline V gene has CDR1 SGHRS and CDR2 YFSETQ. CDR3 sequence reads: CASSLLGQGSYEQYF. The CDR3 nucleotides are TGCGCCAGCAGCCTACTGGGACAGGGATCCTACGAGCAGTACTTC.

The chain couples TRBV9 to TRBJ1-2, with D possibly matching TRBD1 (5 bases). Trimming pared 0 bases from V and 3 bases from J, leaving 12 bases between. This CDR3 is 15 amino acids long. CDR1 and CDR2 (germline): SGDLS, YYNGEE. This chain's CDR3 is CASSVGGREDYGYTF. CDR3 sequence (DNA): TGTGCCAGCAGCGTAGGTGGCAGGGAAGACTATGGCTACACCTTC.

This chain connects TRBV6-5 to TRBJ1-2, with 10 bases fitting TRBD1. The CDR3 has 15 amino acids. Trimming removed 2 bases from V and 7 bases from J; junction bases left unmatched: 7. Germline V lookup: CDR1 MNHEY, CDR2 SVGAGI. The CDR3 coding sequence is TGTGCCAGCAGTTACGGACAGGGGGAGCGAAGTGGCTACACCTTC. Protein: CASSYGQGERSGYTF.

The chain couples TRBV6-6 to TRBJ2-1, with 8 bases aligning to TRBD2. This CDR3 is 14 amino acids long. J gave up 7 bases and V 8 bases, and 10 bases lay outside the gene matches. Germline CDR1 and CDR2: MNHNY and SVGAGI (reference sequence). Here the CDR3 reads CASDRGGSYNEQFF. The CDR3 DNA sequence: TGTGCCAGCGACCGCGGGGGGTCTTATAATGAGCAGTTCTTC.

This chain links TRBV4-2 with TRBJ2-7, with D perhaps matching TRBD1 (6 bases). From germline, CDR1 is LGHNA and CDR2 YNFKEQ. V was clipped by 1 base and J by 4 bases, with 11 bases between them. The CDR3 has 14 residues. As DNA, the CDR3 is TGTGCCAGCAGCCAAGCAGGGGTGGGGTACGAGCAGTACTTC. Translating gives CASSQAGVGYEQYF.

The V call is TRBV4-1, the J call TRBJ2-1, with D maybe TRBD2 (6 bases). Per germline, CDR1 MGHRA and CDR2 YSYEKL. The CDR3 is 16 residues long. V was pared by 0 bases and J by 4 bases, with 13 bases between. The CDR3 coding sequence is TGCGCCAGCAGCCAAGAGTGGAGGGTAGGGTACAATGAGCAGTTCTTC. It codes for CASSQEWRVGYNEQFF.

The V and J genes are TRBV2 and TRBJ2-7; possibly TRBD2 for D (6 bases). Per germline, CDR1 SNHLY and CDR2 FYNNEI. The CDR3 runs to 15 residues. V lost 4 bases to trimming and J lost 0 bases, with 13 bases between them. CDR3 in DNA: TGTGCCAGCAGTGCTGGGGACTCGAGCTCCTACGAGCAGTACTTC. Its translation is CASSAGDSSSYEQYF. Variable domain in full (rest from reference TRBV2 and TRBJ2-7): EPEVTQTPSHQVTQMGQEVILRCVPISNHLYFYWYRQILGQKVEFLVSFYNNEISEKSEIFDDQFSVERPDGSNFTLKIRSTKLEDSAMYFCASSAGDSSSYEQYFGPGTRLTVT.

This chain joins TRBV25-1 and TRBJ1-6; D is ambiguous. Germline CDR1 and CDR2: MGHDK and SYGVNS. CDR3 size: 15 residues. V was trimmed by 3 bases and J by 10 bases, leaving 16 bases between them. The chain's CDR3 is CASSDSYPAGSPLHF. Written as DNA, the CDR3 is TGTGCCAGCAGTGACTCCTACCCCGCGGGCTCACCCCTCCACTTT.

The gene calls are TRBV19 and TRBJ1-2; a weak D match, TRBD1 (5 bases). The V and J ends lost 5 bases and 3 bases respectively, with 10 bases between them. CDR1 and CDR2 (germline): LNHDA, SQIVND (reference sequence). The CDR3 length is 13 residues. CDR3: CASSERGDYGYTF. Written as DNA, the CDR3 is TGTGCCAGTAGTGAAAGGGGCGACTATGGCTACACCTTC.

J is TRBJ1-1 and V is TRBV11-2, with TRBD1 identical over 7 bases. V dropped 5 bases and J dropped 0; count of bases not matched to a gene: 6. Germline V gene sequence: CDR1 SGHAT, CDR2 FQNNGV. The CDR3 is 15 amino acids. As DNA, the CDR3 is TGTGCCAGCAGCCTCTACAGGGGACTGAACACTGAAGCTTTCTTT. Translation: CASSLYRGLNTEAFF.

The V gene is TRBV6-1, the J gene TRBJ2-3, with 9 bases fitting TRBD1. V lost 9 bases to trimming and J lost 4 bases; unmatched junction nucleotides: 8. Germline V lookup: CDR1 MNHNS, CDR2 SASEGT. The CDR3 has 14 residues. CDR3 loop: CASHRDRVPDTQYF. CDR3 bases: TGTGCCAGTCACCGGGACAGGGTACCAGATACGCAGTATTTT.

The V call is TRBV5-1, the J call TRBJ1-1, with a weak D call TRBD1 (5 bases). This CDR3 spans 14 amino acids. The germline V and J ends were trimmed by 4 bases and 2 bases, with 12 bases remaining between them. Germline-derived CDR1 and CDR2 are SGHRS and YFSETQ. DNA of the CDR3: TGCGCCAGCAGCCGAGACAGACCTAACACTGAAGCTTTCTTT. Its protein product is CASSRDRPNTEAFF.

The chain couples TRBV6-6 to TRBJ1-4; D unresolved. This CDR3 is built from 14 residues. V shed 2 bases and J shed 7 bases, with 11 bases lying between them. Germline values: CDR1 MNHNY, CDR2 SVGAGI (reference sequence). The CDR3 DNA is TGTGCCAGCAGTTACGCGGGCGGCGGTGAAAAACTGTTTTTT. This translates into CASSYAGGGEKLFF.

The chain uses TRBV5-1 and TRBJ2-3; a possible D gene is TRBD2 (6 bases). The germline V and J ends were trimmed by 4 bases and 2 bases, with 14 bases remaining between them. Per the germline V gene, CDR1 is SGHRS and CDR2 is YFSETQ. This CDR3 spans 15 amino acids. CDR3 DNA sequence: TGCGCCAGCAGCCAACTGTGGGACTCCACAGATACGCAGTATTTT. Translated: CASSQLWDSTDTQYF.

Remarks on this clone: One end of the junction does not line up with germline, which may come from a read error. The chain has TRBV7-7 and TRBJ2-5; no reliable D call. There are 13 residues in the CDR3. From germline, CDR1 is SSHAT and CDR2 FNYEAQ (reference sequence). CDR3 in DNA: TGTGCTAGCAGCTTAAGCGCCGGAGAGACCCAGTACTTC. Translated: CASSLSAGETQYF.

CDR3 coding DNA: TGTGCCAGTAGGAGGGGGGGGGATAGCAATCAGCCCCAGCATTTT. Translating gives CASRRGGDSNQPQHF. The genes are TRBV19 and TRBJ1-5; D may be TRBD1 (6 bases). The V end lost 6 bases, the J end lost 0 bases, and 12 bases lay between the germline ends. CDR1 is LNHDA and CDR2 is SQIVND in the germline V gene (reference sequence). This CDR3 contains 15 residues.

This chain's CDR3 is CATLEAGGGNEQFF. The CDR3 DNA reads as TGTGCCACCCTAGAGGCGGGAGGAGGAAATGAGCAGTTCTTC. The J gene is TRBJ2-1, the V gene TRBV28; 8 bases match TRBD2. Germline assignment: CDR1 MDHEN and CDR2 SYDVKM. The CDR3 runs 14 residues. The ends lost 10 bases at V and 7 bases at J; junction bases unmatched: 12.

This chain uses TRBV6-4 with TRBJ1-2; unclear D gene. The V gene's germline CDR1 is MRHNA and CDR2 SNTAGT. This CDR3 comprises 13 residues. The V and J ends lost 0 bases and 11 bases respectively, with 13 bases between them. The CDR3 nucleotides read TGTGCCAGCAGTGACTCGAGCACCGCCAGGTACACCTTC. Translating gives CASSDSSTARYTF.

V gene TRBV27 combines with J gene TRBJ2-3, with D possibly being TRBD2 (6 bases). The V end lost 3 bases, the J end lost 4 bases, and 20 bases lay between the germline ends. This CDR3 spans 17 amino acids. The germline V gene has CDR1 MNHEY and CDR2 SMNVEV (reference sequence). In DNA form, the CDR3 reads TGTGCCAGCAGTTTGGTACCCCCACCTGGGGACTCAGATACGCAGTATTTT. The encoded protein is CASSLVPPPGDSDTQYF.

This sequence joins TRBV9 and TRBJ2-1; the D gene is possibly TRBD2 (7 bases). Germline CDR1 is SGDLS and CDR2 is YYNGEE. The CDR3 totals 14 residues. Trimming took off 3 bases at V and 2 bases at J, with 9 bases between the two ends. The CDR3 region is CASSAGGPYNEQFF. The CDR3 coding sequence is TGTGCCAGCAGCGCGGGGGGCCCCTACAATGAGCAGTTCTTC.

The chain has TRBV4-1 and TRBJ2-1; 10 nucleotides agree with TRBD1. The J segment lost 0 bases and the V segment lost 4 bases, leaving 18 bases of the junction unmatched. This CDR3 contains 21 residues. Germline lookup yields CDR1 MGHRA and CDR2 YSYEKL. CDR3 nucleotides: TGCGCCAGCAGCCTCGTCTCCACCGGGACAGGGGCCCCACGCTCCTACAATGAGCAGTTCTTC. This translates into CASSLVSTGTGAPRSYNEQFF.

The chain has TRBV4-1 and TRBJ2-7; perhaps TRBD1 as D (5 bases). The ends were cut back, 4 bases at V and 4 bases at J, with 11 bases in the middle. CDR1 is MGHRA and CDR2 is YSYEKL in the germline V gene. The length of the CDR3 is 13 residues. In DNA form, the CDR3 reads TGCGCCAGCAGCCTCCGTCAGGGATACGAGCAGTACTTC. Translating it yields CASSLRQGYEQYF.

CDR3 sequence: CASTVGPRETQYF. CDR3 DNA sequence: TGTGCCAGCACAGTGGGCCCGAGAGAGACCCAGTACTTC. V and J are TRBV6-1 and TRBJ2-5; D gene uncertain. Germline V gene sequence: CDR1 MNHNS, CDR2 SASEGT. Trimming removed 7 bases from V and 4 bases from J, with 13 bases in between. The CDR3 sequence is 13 residues long.

Comment on this clone: An end of the junction differs from the germline gene, which may be a read error. The chain recombines TRBV7-3 with TRBJ2-6, with D possibly TRBD1 on 7 matching bases. CDR1 is SGHTA, CDR2 FQGTGA, per germline. This CDR3 has 15 residues. In DNA, the CDR3 is TGTGCCAGCAGCCAGGGGGGTACTGGGGCCAACATCCTGACTTTC. Its translation is CASSQGGTGANILTF.